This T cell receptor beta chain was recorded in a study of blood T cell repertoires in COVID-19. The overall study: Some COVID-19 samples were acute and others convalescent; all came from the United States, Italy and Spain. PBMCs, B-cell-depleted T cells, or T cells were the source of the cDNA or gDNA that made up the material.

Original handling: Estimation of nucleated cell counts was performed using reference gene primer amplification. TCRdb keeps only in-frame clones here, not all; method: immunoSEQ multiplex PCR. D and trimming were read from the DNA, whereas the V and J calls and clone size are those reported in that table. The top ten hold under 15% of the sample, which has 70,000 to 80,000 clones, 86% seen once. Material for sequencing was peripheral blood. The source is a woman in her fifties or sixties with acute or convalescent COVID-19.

The CDR3 loop reads CASSQTRETQYF. In DNA form, the CDR3 reads TGTGCCAGCAGCCAGACTAGAGAGACCCAGTACTTC. V and J are TRBV14 and TRBJ2-5; TRBD2 is a possible D gene (6 bases). Trimming pared 3 bases from V and 4 bases from J, leaving 6 bases between. In germline, CDR1 is SGHDN, CDR2 FVKESK. This CDR3 has 12 residues.